A single sample gave rise to the 15 T cell receptor beta chains below, sequenced in a study of control samples from healthy donors and cancer patients. TCRdb's table, derived via immunoSEQ multiplex PCR, lists solely in-frame clones and lacks some. The sample holds roughly 190,000 clones, roughly 91% seen once. What was sequenced was blood. The source of these receptors is a woman in her twenties or thirties in good health.

This chain joins TRBV7-2 and TRBJ2-5, with 13 bases identical to TRBD2. J gave up 3 bases and V 4 bases, and 5 bases lay outside the gene matches. The germline gives CDR1 SGHTA, CDR2 FQGNSA. CDR3 length: 16 amino acids. This CDR3 reads CASSWTSGGGKETQYF. In DNA, the CDR3 is TGTGCCAGCAGCTGGACTAGCGGGGGCGGCAAAGAGACCCAGTACTTC.

The rearrangement joins TRBV30 to TRBJ2-2; D possibly corresponds to TRBD2 (6 bases). The length of the CDR3 is 15 residues. CDR1 is GTSNPN, CDR2 SVGIG, per germline (reference sequence). Trimming cost V 3 bases and J 0 bases, with 11 bases left between them. This CDR3 reads CAWSPSETNTGELFF. In DNA, the CDR3 is TGTGCCTGGAGCCCTAGCGAAACGAACACCGGGGAGCTGTTTTTT.

The V call is TRBV28, the J call TRBJ2-7, with 11 bases matching TRBD1. This CDR3 has 15 residues. The V segment lost 5 bases and the J segment 5 bases; nucleotides outside the gene matches: 8. Germline CDR1 MDHEN, CDR2 SYDVKM. CDR3 sequence reads: CASSPSGTGGDEQYF. The CDR3 DNA reads TGTGCCAGCAGTCCATCCGGGACAGGGGGGGACGAGCAGTACTTC.

This sequence joins TRBV4-2 and TRBJ2-7; no clear D gene. The CDR3 runs 14 residues. Per germline, CDR1 LGHNA and CDR2 YNFKEQ. Trimming stripped 0 bases from V and 0 bases from J, with 6 bases between. DNA for the CDR3: TGTGCCAGCAGCCAAGAGAGGAGCTCCTACGAGCAGTACTTC. It encodes CASSQERSSYEQYF.

The gene calls are TRBV9 and TRBJ2-7; D ambiguous. Germline assignment: CDR1 SGDLS and CDR2 YYNGEE. V was shortened by 0 bases and J by 2 bases, with 15 bases between the two germline ends. The CDR3 totals 16 residues. CDR3 loop: CASSVAPDLGTYEQYF. CDR3 nucleotide sequence: TGTGCCAGCAGCGTAGCGCCGGACCTGGGGACCTACGAGCAGTACTTC.

Notes on this clone: Different DNA sequences within this sample yield the same CDR3. The chain is built from TRBV29-1 and TRBJ2-7, with 12 nucleotides matching TRBD2. The germline V gene encodes CDR1 SQVTM and CDR2 ANQGSEA. V lost 6 bases, J lost 1 base, and 1 base stayed unmatched. CDR3 length: 13 amino acids. CDR3 nucleotides: TGCAGCGTACTAGCGGGGGGATCCTACGAGCAGTACTTC. Translated, it gives CSVLAGGSYEQYF.

The rearrangement links TRBV27 to TRBJ2-6; D may match TRBD1 or TRBD2 (5 bases each). V was shortened by 5 bases and J by 2 bases, with 13 bases between the two germline ends. The CDR3 length is 16 residues. The germline V gene encodes CDR1 MNHEY and CDR2 SMNVEV (reference sequence). CDR3 residues: CASSPHGTAGANVLTF. As DNA, the CDR3 is TGTGCCAGCAGTCCCCACGGGACCGCTGGGGCCAACGTCCTGACTTTC.

CDR3 bases: TGCAGCGTTGGGGACGGGAATCAGCCCCAGCATTTT. Amino acids: CSVGDGNQPQHF. The J gene is TRBJ1-5, the V gene TRBV29-1; weak D call: TRBD1 (5 bases). Trimming pared 4 bases from V and 4 bases from J, leaving 8 bases between. Germline V gene sequence: CDR1 SQVTM, CDR2 ANQGSEA. The CDR3 runs to 12 residues.

The CDR3 region is CSVAGTENIQYF. The CDR3 nucleotides are TGCAGCGTAGCCGGGACGGAAAACATTCAGTACTTC. V is TRBV29-1 and J is TRBJ2-4; possibly TRBD1 or TRBD2 for D (5 bases each). Looked up from germline, CDR1 is SQVTM and CDR2 is ANQGSEA. The length of the CDR3 is 12 residues. Trimming cost V 6 bases and J 5 bases, with 11 bases left between them.

V gene TRBV29-1 combines with J gene TRBJ1-1, with D uncertain. The CDR3 loop spans 13 amino acids. Germline loops: CDR1 SQVTM, CDR2 ANQGSEA. V lost 4 bases, J lost 0 bases, and 9 bases lay in between. In nucleotides, the CDR3 is TGCAGCGTTGTGCGGGTCATGAACACTGAAGCTTTCTTT. Encoded protein: CSVVRVMNTEAFF.

The chain uses TRBV4-1 and TRBJ2-5, with 13 bases fitting TRBD2. Germline V gene data show CDR1 as MGHRA and CDR2 as YSYEKL. This CDR3 is 15 amino acids long. Losses at the gene ends were 1 base for V and 4 bases for J; bases not matched to a gene: 0. CDR3 in amino acids: CASSQGLAGGETQYF. The CDR3 DNA reads as TGCGCCAGCAGCCAAGGACTAGCGGGAGGAGAGACCCAGTACTTC.

The gene calls are TRBV20-1 and TRBJ2-1; D unresolved. This CDR3 region has 13 residues. Trimming removed 3 bases from V and 0 bases from J, with 6 bases in between. CDR1 is DFQATT and CDR2 is SNEGSKA in the germline V gene (reference sequence). In DNA form, the CDR3 reads TGCAGTGCTAGTAAGGTCTCCTACAATGAGCAGTTCTTC. Translating it yields CSASKVSYNEQFF.

The chain employs TRBV6-2 or TRBV6-3 and TRBJ2-7, with 10 positions matching TRBD2. Germline CDR1 and CDR2: MNHEY and SVGEGT. After removal of 2 bases from V and 2 bases from J, the junction contained 0 bases not matched to a gene. The CDR3 sequence is 14 residues long. The CDR3 spells CASSYLAGAYEQYF. DNA for the CDR3: TGTGCCAGCAGTTACCTAGCGGGGGCCTACGAGCAGTACTTC.

The chain couples TRBV2 to TRBJ1-2; D is possibly TRBD1 (6 bases). Trimming left V 1 base short and J 4 bases short, with 10 bases between. The germline V gene has CDR1 SNHLY and CDR2 FYNNEI. CDR3 length: 14 amino acids. The CDR3 loop is CASSEGGTTYGYTF. In nucleotides, the CDR3 is TGTGCCAGCAGTGAAGGGGGGACAACCTATGGCTACACCTTC.

This clone came up once. J is TRBJ1-4 and V is TRBV7-2; D gene uncertain. Germline CDR1 SGHTA, CDR2 FQGNSA. The CDR3 spans 15 residues. V dropped 3 bases and J dropped 5 bases, with 13 bases sitting between them. CDR3: CASSLRVSDNEKLFF. As DNA, the CDR3 is TGTGCCAGCAGCTTGAGGGTCTCGGACAATGAAAAACTGTTTTTT.